Below, 14 T cell receptor beta chains from the same sample are listed, as sequenced in a study of T cell changes during pregnancy in multiple sclerosis. Sequencing was performed with immunoSEQ multiplex PCR; in TCRdb, only in-frame clones are kept and a portion is missing. The table records about 79,000 clones, roughly 95% of them present only once. The sample consisted of peripheral blood, taken in the second trimester of pregnancy. Source of these receptors: a female donor in good health, enrolled as a control in a pregnancy study.

The J gene is TRBJ1-5, the V gene TRBV7-6, with a possible D match to TRBD1 (5 bases). From germline, CDR1 is SGHVS and CDR2 FNYEAQ. The CDR3 covers 15 residues. V was pared by 5 bases and J by 3 bases, with 14 bases between. CDR3 DNA: TGTGCCAGCAGCCCTTTTTCGGGGGTCAATCAGCCCCAGCATTTT. Translating gives CASSPFSGVNQPQHF. The full variable domain, with the rest looked up from reference TRBV7-6 and TRBJ1-5, is GAGVSQSPRYKVTKRGQDVALRCDPISGHVSLYWYRQALGQGPEFLTYFNYEAQQDKSGLPNDRFSAERPEGSISTLTIQRTEQRDSAMYRCASSPFSGVNQPQHFGDGTRLSIL.

The chain is built from TRBV9 and TRBJ1-1; D gene ambiguous. Between the trimmed V and J ends, which lost 0 bases and 4 bases, there was a span of 10 bases. CDR1 and CDR2 (germline): SGDLS, YYNGEE. The CDR3 is made up of 14 amino acids. The DNA of the CDR3 is TGTGCCAGCAGCGTAGAAGGCGAGGTCACTGAAGCTTTCTTT. This translates into CASSVEGEVTEAFF.

The J gene is TRBJ2-2, the V gene TRBV15, with TRBD1 identical over 7 bases. Germline V lookup: CDR1 LNHNV, CDR2 YYDKDF (reference sequence). Trimming removed 3 bases from V and 6 bases from J; junction bases left unmatched: 7. The CDR3 loop spans 15 amino acids. The CDR3 spells CATSRGNDRAGELFF. CDR3 sequence (DNA): TGTGCCACCAGCAGGGGAAACGACAGGGCCGGGGAGCTGTTTTTT.

The V call is TRBV6-1, the J call TRBJ1-2; TRBD1 is a possible D gene (6 bases). With 8 bases removed from V and 0 bases from J, the gap between germline ends came to 7 bases. Germline V CDR1 and CDR2: MNHNS, SASEGT. The CDR3 is 12 residues long. The CDR3 here is CASDRTNYGYTF. The CDR3 nucleotides read TGTGCCAGCGACAGGACTAACTATGGCTACACCTTC.

The chain carries TRBV5-6 and TRBJ2-1; possible D gene TRBD2, 5 bases. The CDR3 runs to 13 residues. Looked up from germline, CDR1 is SGHDT and CDR2 is YYEEEE. The germline V and J ends were trimmed by 2 bases and 6 bases, with 9 bases remaining between them. As DNA, the CDR3 is TGTGCCAGCAGCTTTTTTAGCGCCAATGAGCAGTTCTTC. Translating it yields CASSFFSANEQFF.

The rearrangement joins TRBV19 to TRBJ1-2, with 8 bases matching TRBD1. The CDR3 runs to 19 residues. The ends lost 7 bases at V and 0 bases at J; junction bases unmatched: 19. Germline V gives CDR1 LNHDA, CDR2 SQIVND (reference sequence). Here the CDR3 reads CASTSRTGIGPQANYGYTF. As DNA, the CDR3 is TGTGCCAGTACCTCCAGGACAGGGATTGGGCCTCAGGCTAACTATGGCTACACCTTC.

The chain links TRBV5-1 to TRBJ2-2; 9 positions match TRBD2. Germline lookup yields CDR1 SGHRS and CDR2 YFSETQ. The V and J ends lost 4 bases and 2 bases, in that order; junction bases with no gene match: 3. There are 15 residues in the CDR3. The CDR3 sequence: CASSMTSGNTGELFF. The DNA of the CDR3 is TGCGCCAGCAGCATGACTAGCGGAAACACCGGGGAGCTGTTTTTT.

V and J are TRBV7-3 and TRBJ1-2, with 10 bases lining up with TRBD1. CDR1 is SGHTA and CDR2 is FQGTGA in the germline V gene. The CDR3 extends over 14 amino acids. V was pared by 6 bases and J by 6 bases, with 7 bases of the junction left unmatched. CDR3 bases: TGTGCCAGCAGATCCGCCGGGACAGGGGATGGCTACACCTTC. It codes for CASRSAGTGDGYTF.

This sequence joins TRBV7-2 and TRBJ2-5; 9 bases are a match to TRBD2. The CDR3 totals 15 residues. J lost 5 bases, V lost 5 bases, and 9 bases had no gene match. Germline V gives CDR1 SGHTA, CDR2 FQGNSA. The CDR3 DNA sequence: TGTGCCAGCAGCCTCCGCAGCGGGGGGAAGGAGACCCAGTACTTC. It yields the protein CASSLRSGGKETQYF.

The rearrangement joins TRBV20-1 to TRBJ2-3; D gene uncertain. The V and J ends lost 6 bases and 5 bases respectively, with 9 bases between them. CDR3 length: 11 amino acids. Germline V gene data show CDR1 as DFQATT and CDR2 as SNEGSKA (reference sequence). DNA of the CDR3: TGCAGTGCGGGCGTCCAAGATACGCAGTATTTT. Protein: CSAGVQDTQYF.

The chain couples TRBV11-2 to TRBJ1-2; no definite D call. The CDR3 has 12 residues. Germline V gene sequence: CDR1 SGHAT, CDR2 FQNNGV. Deletions cut 4 bases from V and 0 bases from J, with 3 bases between. CDR3 DNA: TGTGCCAGCAGCTCTACTAACTATGGCTACACCTTC. Protein product: CASSSTNYGYTF.

The rearrangement uses TRBV6-6 and TRBJ2-3; 7 positions match TRBD2. V lost 5 bases, J lost 0 bases, and 8 bases stayed unmatched. CDR3 length: 16 amino acids. Germline lookup yields CDR1 MNHNY and CDR2 SVGAGI (reference sequence). The CDR3 sequence: CASSASSGSSTDTQYF. In DNA, the CDR3 is TGTGCCAGCAGTGCCTCTAGCGGTTCTAGCACAGATACGCAGTATTTT.

This chain uses TRBV6-5 with TRBJ1-4; TRBD1 aligns across 7 bases. The CDR3 has 15 amino acids. V trimming: 4 bases; J trimming: 8 bases; junction bases outside the gene matches: 10. The germline V gene has CDR1 MNHEY and CDR2 SVGAGI. CDR3 region: CASSFNRGMEEKLFF. CDR3 in DNA: TGTGCCAGCAGTTTTAACAGGGGTATGGAAGAAAAACTGTTTTTT.

The chain links TRBV11-3 to TRBJ1-1; possible D gene TRBD1, 6 bases. The V end lost 9 bases, the J end lost 4 bases, and 18 bases lay between the germline ends. Germline V lookup: CDR1 SGHNT, CDR2 YENEEA. This CDR3 is built from 14 residues. CDR3 nucleotides: TGTGCCAGTACCTCCGGGGACATCATCACTGAAGCTTTCTTT. It yields the protein CASTSGDIITEAFF.